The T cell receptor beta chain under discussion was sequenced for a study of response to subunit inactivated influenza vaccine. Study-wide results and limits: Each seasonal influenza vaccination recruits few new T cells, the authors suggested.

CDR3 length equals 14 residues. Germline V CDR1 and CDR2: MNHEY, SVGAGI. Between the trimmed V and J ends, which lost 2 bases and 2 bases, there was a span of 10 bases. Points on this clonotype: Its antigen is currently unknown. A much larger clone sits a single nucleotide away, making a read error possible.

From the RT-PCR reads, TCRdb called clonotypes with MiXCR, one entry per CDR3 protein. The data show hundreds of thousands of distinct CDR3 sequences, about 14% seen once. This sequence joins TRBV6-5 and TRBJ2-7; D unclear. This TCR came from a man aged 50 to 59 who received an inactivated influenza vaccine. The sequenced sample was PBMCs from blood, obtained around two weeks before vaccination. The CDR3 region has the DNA TGTGCCAGCAGTTACAGGTTTAGCCCCTACGAGCAGTACTTC. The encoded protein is CASSYRFSPYEQYF.